The 3 T cell receptor beta chains below come from one sample, sequenced in a study of blood T cells in healthy people across ages. Sample-barcoded 5' priming and a J-beta primer mix drove a second PCR of roughly 6 to 12 cycles. TCRdb re-analysed the 5' RACE reads in MiXCR, keeping a single row per CDR3 protein. Of around 1,900,000 distinct CDR3 sequences listed, 30% to 40% are singletons. The material sequenced was blood. These receptors were taken from a human donor in good health.

The chain links TRBV5-1 to TRBJ2-7, with a weak D call TRBD1 (6 bases). This CDR3 comprises 14 residues. Trimming took 5 bases from V and 4 from J, leaving 16 bases between them. Germline V lookup: CDR1 SGHRS, CDR2 YFSETQ. CDR3 nucleotides: TGCGCCAGCAGTAAATTGCAGGGGCCGTACGAGCAGTACTTC. Translated, it gives CASSKLQGPYEQYF.

The chain has TRBV12-3 or TRBV12-4 and TRBJ2-4, with D possibly being TRBD2 (6 bases). Trimming pared 8 bases from V and 13 bases from J, leaving 18 bases between. The CDR3 totals 12 residues. CDR3 in amino acids: CASGGVYNEQYF. The CDR3 coding sequence is TGTGCCAGCGGCGGGGTATACAATGAGCAGTACTTC.

This clonotype was seen more than once but under ten times. The chain links TRBV2 to TRBJ1-2, with no clear D. The CDR3 has 15 amino acids. Germline assignment: CDR1 SNHLY and CDR2 FYNNEI. V was cut by 1 base and J by 0 bases, with 9 bases left in between. The CDR3 loop is CASSEGGSANYGYTF. As DNA, the CDR3 is TGTGCCAGCAGTGAAGGAGGGTCCGCTAACTATGGCTACACCTTC.